A selection of T cell receptor beta chains follows, all from one sample in a study of shared clonotypes between healthy human individuals. Assay: immunoSEQ multiplex PCR; the TCRdb copy retains only in-frame clones and omits some. The top ten hold about 1.5% of the sample, which has 950,000 to 1,300,000 clones, roughly 70% seen once. Sequencing was performed on memory CD4+ T cells sorted from blood. These TCRs come from a man aged 18 to 29 in good health. The conserved cysteine and the conserved F or W are not part of the CDR3 here. A D gene is named only where the DNA matches it firmly. The size entry is marked missing in some rows and otherwise reads once, few, many or a size class.

>few|TRBV9|13|NA
ASSVTTGPNEKLF
>NA|TRBV30|9|NA
AWGNTGELF
>NA|TRBV14|13|NA
ASSRTGTGANVLT
>NA|TRBV29-1|10|NA
SVAAGPGELF
>NA|TRBV5-1|13|NA
ASGPVPQSTDTQY
>NA|TRBV11-2|11|NA
ASSTGLKETQY
>NA|TRBV18|13|TRBD1
ASSPGSGTAYGYT
>NA|TRBV5-6|13|TRBD1
ASSSETGANSPLH
>NA|TRBV9|16|TRBD2
ASSVGAGALQSPETQY
>NA|TRBV19|13|TRBD2
ASREAGVVADTQY
>few|TRBV5-1|11|NA
ASSPRETDTQY
>NA|TRBV6-6|12|NA
ASRGGGSGNTIY
>NA|TRBV2|12|TRBD1
ASIAGTVTDTQY
>NA|TRBV7-2|15|NA
ASSLASGSSGANVLT
>once|TRBV18|14|NA
ASSPLLTGMNTEAF
>NA|TRBV11-2|12|NA
ASSFGQKGNTIY
>NA|TRBV12-2|13|NA
ARALVGFSGYGYT
>NA|TRBV5-1|11|NA
ASSPEGNTEAF
>NA|TRBV6-1|11|NA
ASSERGPSEAF
>NA|TRBV7-2|15|TRBD2
ASSLTSAGGPSDTQY
>NA|TRBV30|13|NA
AWSMATGLRNEQF
>NA|TRBV5-1|13|NA
ASSGQGSGANVLT
>NA|TRBV5-1|12|TRBD1
ASSSTGDQETQY
>NA|TRBV30|12|NA
AWELVRGGSPLH
>NA|TRBV6-6|13|NA
ASSYFGGQGETQY